A single sample is the source of the 12 T cell receptor beta chains below, sequenced in a study of cytomegalovirus exposure and HLA in healthy donors. In the PCR, 60 Vbeta and 13 Jbeta primers were used. The method was immunoSEQ multiplex PCR; TCRdb's version includes in-frame clones alone and lacks a portion of them. The table shows approximately 41,000 clones, with over 70% occurring only once. Sequenced material: PBMCs. The receptors here all came from a middle-aged man in good health and CMV-seronegative.

The chain couples TRBV7-9 to TRBJ1-4; 7 bases fit TRBD1. Trimming at V came to 1 base and at J to 3 bases, leaving 2 bases not matched to a gene. Looked up from germline, CDR1 is SEHNR and CDR2 is FQNEAQ (reference sequence). The CDR3 sequence is 15 residues long. The CDR3 DNA reads TGTGCCAGCAGCTTAGGGGACAGCTCTAATGAAAAACTGTTTTTT. Its translation: CASSLGDSSNEKLFF. The entire variable domain, with the rest obtained from reference TRBV7-9 and TRBJ1-4, is as follows: DTGVSQNPRHKITKRGQNVTFRCDPISEHNRLYWYRQTLGQGPEFLTYFQNEAQLEKSRLLSDRFSAERPKGSFSTLEIQRTEQGDSAMYLCASSLGDSSNEKLFFGSGTQLSVL.

The V gene is TRBV6-5, the J gene TRBJ1-1; weak D call: TRBD1 (5 bases). Trimming stripped 6 bases from V and 4 bases from J, with 15 bases between. CDR3 size: 14 residues. The germline V gene encodes CDR1 MNHEY and CDR2 SVGAGI. CDR3 in amino acids: CASRPGGGGTEAFF. DNA of the CDR3: TGTGCCAGCAGGCCCGGTGGGGGAGGCACTGAAGCTTTCTTT.

The V and J genes are TRBV9 and TRBJ1-1; 8 bases fit TRBD1. CDR1 SGDLS and CDR2 YYNGEE come from the germline V gene. Unmatched junction bases numbered 8, after V lost 9 bases and J lost 1 base. This CDR3 has 14 residues. The CDR3 is CATQGGPWNTEAFF. The DNA for the CDR3 is TGTGCCACACAGGGGGGCCCCTGGAACACTGAAGCTTTCTTT.

The chain recombines TRBV11-2 with TRBJ2-4; TRBD1 matches at 11 bases. The J segment lost 0 bases and the V segment lost 5 bases, leaving 12 bases of the junction unmatched. Germline CDR1 and CDR2: SGHAT and FQNNGV. The length of the CDR3 is 19 residues. The CDR3 is CASSIRTGGTQIAKNIQYF. The CDR3 coding sequence is TGTGCCAGCAGCATAAGGACAGGGGGCACTCAGATAGCCAAAAACATTCAGTACTTC.

V usage is TRBV19 and J usage is TRBJ2-1; unclear D gene. This CDR3 comprises 14 residues. V lost 5 bases and J 0 bases, leaving 8 bases between the germline ends. CDR1 is LNHDA, CDR2 SQIVND, per germline (reference sequence). The CDR3 here is CASSLTPSYNEQFF. In DNA form, the CDR3 reads TGTGCCAGTAGTCTAACGCCCTCCTACAATGAGCAGTTCTTC.

The genes are TRBV19 and TRBJ1-2; 10 positions agree with TRBD1. Germline V gene data show CDR1 as LNHDA and CDR2 as SQIVND (reference sequence). V gave up 5 bases and J gave up 8 bases; unmatched junction bases: 5. The CDR3 has 13 residues. The CDR3 protein is CASSDGQGDGYTF. In DNA form, the CDR3 reads TGTGCCAGTAGTGACGGACAGGGGGACGGCTACACCTTC.

V is TRBV9 and J is TRBJ2-7; 8 bases line up with TRBD1. This CDR3 has 15 residues. CDR1 and CDR2 (germline): SGDLS, YYNGEE. With V trimmed by 0 bases and J by 4 bases, 6 bases remained unmatched. The CDR3 protein is CASSVGQGRRYEQYF. CDR3 coding DNA: TGTGCCAGCAGCGTAGGACAGGGGCGTCGTTACGAGCAGTACTTC. The variable domain in full, with the rest retrieved from reference TRBV9 and TRBJ2-7, is DSGVTQTPKHLITATGQRVTLRCSPRSGDLSVYWYQQSLDQGLQFLIQYYNGEERAKGNILERFSAQQFPDLHSELNLSSLELGDSALYFCASSVGQGRRYEQYFGPGTRLTVT.

This chain links TRBV19 with TRBJ2-2, with D tentatively TRBD1 (6 bases). Germline CDR1 LNHDA, CDR2 SQIVND (reference sequence). CDR3 length: 13 residues. Trimming removed 7 bases from V and 3 bases from J, with 9 bases in between. CDR3 DNA: TGTGCCAGTATAAGGGGGTACACCGGGGAGCTGTTTTTT. Protein sequence: CASIRGYTGELFF.

The chain uses TRBV11-3 and TRBJ2-1; 8 bases line up with TRBD2. The CDR3 has 16 amino acids. Looked up from germline, CDR1 is SGHNT and CDR2 is YENEEA. V lost 5 bases to trimming and J lost 0 bases; unmatched junction nucleotides: 6. The CDR3 bases are TGTGCCAGCAGCCCCGCGGGGACTAGCTCCTACAATGAGCAGTTCTTC. It translates to CASSPAGTSSYNEQFF.

The chain joins TRBV10-3 to TRBJ2-2; D not resolved. CDR3 size: 15 residues. V was clipped by 4 bases and J by 0 bases, with 9 bases between them. The germline V gene has CDR1 ENHRY and CDR2 SYGVKD. The CDR3 is CAISVSTSNTGELFF. CDR3 in DNA: TGTGCCATCAGTGTATCCACATCGAACACCGGGGAGCTGTTTTTT.

The chain combines TRBV5-1 with TRBJ1-1; possible D gene TRBD1, 5 bases. Germline CDR1 SGHRS, CDR2 YFSETQ. V was shortened by 3 bases and J by 1 base, with 16 bases between the two germline ends. The CDR3 contains 16 residues. CDR3 amino acids: CASSSRGGEWNTEAFF. The CDR3 region has the DNA TGCGCCAGCAGCTCACGGGGGGGGGAATGGAACACTGAAGCTTTCTTT. Full variable domain (outside the CDR3, taken from reference TRBV5-1 and TRBJ1-1): KAGVTQTPRYLIKTRGQQVTLSCSPISGHRSVSWYQQTPGQGLQFLFEYFSETQRNKGNFPGRFSGRQFSNSRSEMNVSTLELGDSALYLCASSSRGGEWNTEAFFGQGTRLTVV.

The V gene is TRBV15, the J gene TRBJ1-2; D is ambiguous. Germline V lookup: CDR1 LNHNV, CDR2 YYDKDF (reference sequence). This CDR3 has 14 amino acids. The V end lost 5 bases, the J end lost 2 bases, and 12 bases lay between the germline ends. DNA for the CDR3: TGTGCCACCAGCGGGAAGGCGGGGAACTATGGCTACACCTTC. Amino acids: CATSGKAGNYGYTF.